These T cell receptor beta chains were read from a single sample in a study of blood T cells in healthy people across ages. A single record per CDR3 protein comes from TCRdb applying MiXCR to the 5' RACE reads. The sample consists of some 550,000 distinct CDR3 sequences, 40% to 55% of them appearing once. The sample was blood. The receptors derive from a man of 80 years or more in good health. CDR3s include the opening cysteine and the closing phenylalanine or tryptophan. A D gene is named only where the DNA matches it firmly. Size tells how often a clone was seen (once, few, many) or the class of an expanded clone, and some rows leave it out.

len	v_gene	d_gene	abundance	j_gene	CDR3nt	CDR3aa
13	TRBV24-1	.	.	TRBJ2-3	TGTGCCACCAGTGATTTCTACACAGATACGCAGTATTTT	CATSDFYTDTQYF
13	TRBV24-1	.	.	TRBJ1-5	TGTGCCTTAAGGAGGGGGTTGAATCAGCCCCAGCATTTT	CALRRGLNQPQHF
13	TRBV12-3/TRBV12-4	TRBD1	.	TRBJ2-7	TGTGCCAGCGAGAGACAGGGCACCTACGAGCAGTACTTC	CASERQGTYEQYF
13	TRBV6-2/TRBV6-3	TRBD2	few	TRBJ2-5	TGTGCCAGCAAGGCTAGCGGGGCAGAGACCCAGTACTTC	CASKASGAETQYF
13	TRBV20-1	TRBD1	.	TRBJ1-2	TGCTGTGCTAGGCGGACAGGGAGGGATGGCTACACCTTC	CCARRTGRDGYTF
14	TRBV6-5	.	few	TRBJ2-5	TGTGCCAGCAGTTCTAATCAGGACGGGGAGACCCAGTACTTC	CASSSNQDGETQYF
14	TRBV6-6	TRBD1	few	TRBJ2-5	TGTGCCAGCAGTGACAGGGGGCAAGGGAATGAGCAGTACTTC	CASSDRGQGNEQYF
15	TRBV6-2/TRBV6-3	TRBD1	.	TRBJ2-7	TGTGCCAGCAGTCACAGGGGACGGGTTAACTACGAGCAGTACTTC	CASSHRGRVNYEQYF
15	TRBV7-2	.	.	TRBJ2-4	TGTGCCAGCAGCTCCCGGGCCGGGGCCCAAAACATTCAGTACTTC	CASSSRAGAQNIQYF
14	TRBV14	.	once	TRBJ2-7	TGTGCCAGCAGCCAGGCTGGGTCGCTGGGGGAGCAGTACTTC	CASSQAGSLGEQYF
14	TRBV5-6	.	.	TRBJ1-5	TGTGCCAGCAGCTTGAGGAGACAAATCCAGCCCCAGCATTTT	CASSLRRQIQPQHF
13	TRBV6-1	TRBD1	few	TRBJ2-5	TGTGCCAGCAGTGGGACAGGGCGAGAGACCCAGTACTTC	CASSGTGRETQYF
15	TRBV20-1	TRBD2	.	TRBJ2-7	TGCAGTGCTAGAGATAGCCCTAGCGGGAGTGACGAGCAGTACTTC	CSARDSPSGSDEQYF
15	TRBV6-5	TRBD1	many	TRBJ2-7	TGTGCCAGCAGTTACACCGACAGGGGCGGCTACGAGCAGTACTTC	CASSYTDRGGYEQYF
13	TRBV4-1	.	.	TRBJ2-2	TGCGCCAGCAGCCACCTAGGAGCCGGGGAGCTGTTTTTT	CASSHLGAGELFF
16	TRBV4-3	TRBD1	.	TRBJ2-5	TGCGCCAGCACTCCCGTAGACAGGGGTCATCAAGAGACCCAGTACTTC	CASTPVDRGHQETQYF
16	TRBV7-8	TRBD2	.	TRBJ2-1	TGTGCCAGCAGCTCATCACTAGCGGGAGCCTACAATGAGCAGTTCTTC	CASSSSLAGAYNEQFF
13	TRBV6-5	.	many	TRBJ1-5	TGTGCCAGCAGTTATCAGGGAACTCAGCCCCAGCATTTT	CASSYQGTQPQHF
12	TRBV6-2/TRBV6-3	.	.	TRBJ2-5	TGTGCCAGTGGACAGCACCAAGAGACCCAGTACTTC	CASGQHQETQYF
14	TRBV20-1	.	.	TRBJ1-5	TGCAGTGCACTGCGAGGAGGGCTGGATCAGCCCCAGCATTTT	CSALRGGLDQPQHF
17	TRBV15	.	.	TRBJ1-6	TGTGCCACCAGTCCCTACCTCCGGGACACCTATAATTCACCCCTCCACTTT	CATSPYLRDTYNSPLHF
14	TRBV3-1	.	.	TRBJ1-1	TGTGCCAGCAGCCAACTGGACAGGAACACTGAAGCTTTCTTT	CASSQLDRNTEAFF
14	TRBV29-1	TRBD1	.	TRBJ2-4	TGCAGCGTGGCCGGGGGGACAGGGGTTGACATTCAGTACTTC	CSVAGGTGVDIQYF
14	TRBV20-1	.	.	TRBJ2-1	TGCAGTGCTTGGACAGCCCTGGGTTACAATGAGCAGTTCTTC	CSAWTALGYNEQFF
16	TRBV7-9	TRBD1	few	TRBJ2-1	TGTGCCAGCAGCTTTAGGGTGGGACAGCGTTACAATGAGCAGTTCTTC	CASSFRVGQRYNEQFF
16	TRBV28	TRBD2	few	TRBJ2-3	TGTGCCAGCAGCGGGGGGACTAGCGGTGACACAGATACGCAGTATTTT	CASSGGTSGDTDTQYF
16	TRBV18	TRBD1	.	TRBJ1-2	TGTGCCAGCTCACCAATGACAGGGGGCAAGAGCTATGGCTACACCTTC	CASSPMTGGKSYGYTF
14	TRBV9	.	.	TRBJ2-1	TGTGCCAGCAGCGTAGCTACCTTGGGGGGTGAGCAGTTCTTC	CASSVATLGGEQFF
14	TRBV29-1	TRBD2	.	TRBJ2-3	TGCAGCGTCCTTAGCGGGGGGCTCACAGATACGCAGTATTTT	CSVLSGGLTDTQYF
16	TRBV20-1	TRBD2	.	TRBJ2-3	TGCAGTGCTGACACCGGGACTAGCGGGAGGACGGATACGCAGTATTTT	CSADTGTSGRTDTQYF
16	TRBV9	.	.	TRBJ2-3	TGTGCCAGCAGCGTAGCTACTGTACTGGGCACAGATACGCAGTATTTT	CASSVATVLGTDTQYF